This T cell receptor beta chain stems from a study of T cell repertoires in cytomegalovirus infection. Study observations and caveats: CMV-specific TCR beta clonotypes restricted by HLA-C were the ones dominating the ex vivo response.

Germline CDR1 MNHEY, CDR2 SMNVEV (reference sequence). The CDR3 consists of 13 residues. The V end lost 1 base, the J end lost 2 bases, and 4 bases lay between the germline ends. Remarks on this clonotype: Its cognate antigen is unknown.

MiXCR, run by TCRdb on the reads, gives a single entry per CDR3 protein. This sample carries approximately 180,000 distinct CDR3 sequences, roughly a fifth of them seen once, and the ten largest clones take approximately 3%. The specimen was PBMCs. The sequence came from a human donor in good health (CMV status not recorded). Some clones in this sample may be carry-over from other donors' samples. The genes are TRBV27 and TRBJ2-3, with D unresolved. The CDR3 loop reads CASSLLTTDTQYF. DNA of the CDR3: TGTGCCAGCAGTTTATTGACCACAGATACGCAGTATTTT.